What follows are 7 T cell receptor beta chains derived from one specimen sequenced in a study of OX40 agonist ivuxolimab in advanced cancers. The repertoire was sequenced with immunoSEQ multiplex PCR; TCRdb's copy has only in-frame clones and lacks some. The sample lists some 10,000 clones, roughly 63% occurring once. The sample consisted of CD4+ or CD8+ T cells sorted from blood, taken in a trial of the OX40 agonist ivuxolimab. These TCRs come from an adult with an advanced solid tumor such as melanoma, head and neck, liver or kidney cancer.

V is TRBV7-8 and J is TRBJ1-3; D is undetermined. The CDR3 length is 17 residues. Trimming stripped 1 base from V and 0 bases from J, with 13 bases between. Germline lookup yields CDR1 SGHVS and CDR2 FQNEAQ. The CDR3 loop reads CASSLEATFPSGNTIYF. The CDR3 region has the DNA TGTGCCAGCAGCTTAGAGGCAACCTTCCCCTCTGGAAACACCATATATTTT.

V is TRBV19 and J is TRBJ1-5, with TRBD1 identical over 7 bases. Germline lookup yields CDR1 LNHDA and CDR2 SQIVND (reference sequence). The length of the CDR3 is 15 residues. V shed 7 bases and J 4 bases; nucleotides not matched to a gene: 10. The CDR3 is CASNLKGASNQPQHF. CDR3 nucleotide sequence: TGTGCCAGTAATCTAAAGGGGGCGTCTAATCAGCCCCAGCATTTT.

The J gene is TRBJ2-7, the V gene TRBV19; 9 bases match TRBD1. This CDR3 contains 15 residues. The junction had 8 bases not matched to a gene; V was cut back by 5 bases and J by 3 bases. Looked up from germline, CDR1 is LNHDA and CDR2 is SQIVND (reference sequence). CDR3 amino acids: CASSLGQGFVYEQYF. CDR3 sequence (DNA): TGTGCCAGTAGTCTCGGACAGGGGTTCGTCTACGAGCAGTACTTC.

This rearrangement joins TRBV6-5 to TRBJ2-1; D remains unclear. The CDR3 is 11 residues long. Germline CDR1 MNHEY, CDR2 SVGAGI. The germline V and J ends were trimmed by 5 bases and 15 bases, with 14 bases remaining between them. The CDR3 DNA sequence: TGTGCCAGCAGTGCCACCGGCCAATGGTTCTTC. This sequence encodes CASSATGQWFF.

In its sample, this clone was seen once. The chain uses TRBV29-1 and TRBJ2-7; 13 bases line up with TRBD2. J gave up 9 bases and V 7 bases, and 3 bases lay outside the gene matches. Germline loops: CDR1 SQVTM, CDR2 ANQGSEA. The CDR3 contains 11 residues. CDR3 bases: TGCAGCGGGACTAGCGGGAGCGGGCAGTACTTC. Translated: CSGTSGSGQYF.

This clone was recorded only once. The V gene is TRBV27, the J gene TRBJ2-1; D ambiguous. Trimming shortened V by 5 bases and J by 5 bases, and 25 bases separated the two germline ends. The CDR3 loop spans 18 amino acids. The germline V gene encodes CDR1 MNHEY and CDR2 SMNVEV (reference sequence). The CDR3 loop is CASSPLAHPKGPNNEQFF. For the CDR3, the DNA is TGTGCCAGCAGTCCCCTGGCGCATCCGAAAGGCCCGAACAATGAGCAGTTCTTC.

The V call is TRBV7-9, the J call TRBJ2-7; TRBD2 might be the D (6 bases). The CDR3 consists of 18 residues. Trimming cost V 5 bases and J 4 bases, with 27 bases left between them. The germline gives CDR1 SEHNR, CDR2 FQNEAQ (reference sequence). CDR3: CASSGGGMTPSHLYEQYF. Here the CDR3 DNA reads TGTGCCAGCAGCGGCGGAGGGATGACCCCCTCACACCTATACGAGCAGTACTTC.